Below are 17 T cell receptor beta chains sequenced from a single sample in a study of blood T cells in healthy people across ages. A second PCR, run for roughly 7 to 12 cycles, used a sample-barcoded 5' primer plus a J-beta primer mix. One entry per CDR3 protein, called by TCRdb with MiXCR from the 5' RACE reads. The sample has 550,000 to 600,000 distinct CDR3 sequences, around half seen once. The specimen sequenced was blood. These TCRs come from an elderly man in good health.

This clonotype was counted a few times. The rearrangement joins TRBV24-1 to TRBJ2-1; perhaps D is TRBD1 or TRBD2 (5 bases each). There are 15 residues in the CDR3. Trimming stripped 5 bases from V and 6 bases from J, with 16 bases between. Germline V gene data show CDR1 as KGHDR and CDR2 as SFDVKD. CDR3 in amino acids: CATSGSGTFSNEQFF. The CDR3 coding sequence is TGTGCCACCAGTGGCTCCGGGACGTTTTCCAATGAGCAGTTCTTC.

The V call is TRBV7-8, the J call TRBJ1-2; 9 nucleotides align to TRBD1. The CDR3 extends over 15 amino acids. CDR1 and CDR2 from the germline V gene are SGHVS and FQNEAQ. V lost 4 bases and J lost 7; bases outside the gene matches: 10. The CDR3 here is CASSSNTGGAGGYTF. The CDR3 nucleotides are TGTGCCAGCAGCTCAAACACAGGGGGCGCGGGTGGCTACACCTTC. Using reference TRBV7-8 and TRBJ1-2 for the parts outside the CDR3, the full variable domain is GAGVSQSPRYKVAKRGQDVALRCDPISGHVSLFWYQQALGQGPEFLTYFQNEAQLDKSGLPSDRFFAERPEGSVSTLKIQRTQQEDSAVYLCASSSNTGGAGGYTFGSGTRLTVV.

This clonotype was seen a few times. The chain couples TRBV12-3 or TRBV12-4 to TRBJ1-3; a possible D gene is TRBD1 (6 bases). The CDR3 spans 15 residues. Trimming removed 3 bases at V and 0 bases at J, with 9 bases between. CDR3: CASSFGQNSGNTIYF. CDR3 DNA sequence: TGTGCCAGCAGTTTCGGACAGAACTCTGGAAACACCATATATTTT.

The CDR3 sequence: CASSLTMWGRGNTEAFF. CDR3 nucleotides: TGTGCCAGCAGCCTAACGATGTGGGGGAGGGGGAACACTGAAGCTTTCTTT. The chain combines TRBV7-2 with TRBJ1-1; possible D gene TRBD1, 5 bases. CDR3 size: 17 residues. V dropped 5 bases and J dropped 1 base, with 20 bases sitting between them. Germline V gene sequence: CDR1 SGHTA, CDR2 FQGNSA.

This clonotype was seen more than once but under ten times. The chain recombines TRBV5-1 with TRBJ2-4, with no clear D. V lost 0 bases and J lost 0, with 10 bases in between. Germline loops: CDR1 SGHRS, CDR2 YFSETQ. The CDR3 sequence is 16 residues long. The CDR3, as DNA: TGCGCCAGCAGCTTGGAAGGTCCCCTAGCCAAAAACATTCAGTACTTC. Translating gives CASSLEGPLAKNIQYF.

This clonotype was seen a few times. J is TRBJ1-4 and V is TRBV7-9, with D hard to call. The CDR3 extends over 15 amino acids. V was clipped by 3 bases and J by 4 bases, with 12 bases between them. Germline V gives CDR1 SEHNR, CDR2 FQNEAQ (reference sequence). Written as DNA, the CDR3 is TGTGCCAGCAGCTTCCCGTCCCGGTATAATGAAAAACTGTTTTTT. Its protein product is CASSFPSRYNEKLFF.

The J gene is TRBJ2-6, the V gene TRBV7-9, with D possibly called TRBD1 or TRBD2 (6 bases each). The length of the CDR3 is 17 residues. V lost 1 base to trimming and J lost 1 base, with 11 bases between them. Looked up from germline, CDR1 is SEHNR and CDR2 is FQNEAQ (reference sequence). The CDR3 bases are TGTGCCAGCAGCTTAGTGAGGGGGACTTCTGGGGCCAACGTCCTGACTTTC. Translated, it gives CASSLVRGTSGANVLTF.

In its sample, this clonotype was seen a few times. V is TRBV20-1 and J is TRBJ2-7; 9 bases map to TRBD2. V lost 2 bases and J lost 3; bases outside the gene matches: 14. CDR3 length: 17 amino acids. Germline CDR1 DFQATT, CDR2 SNEGSKA (reference sequence). CDR3 coding DNA: TGCAGTGCTAGACATCAAAAGGGGACTAGCCGAGACTACGAGCAGTACTTC. It codes for CSARHQKGTSRDYEQYF.

This clonotype was seen a few times. This sequence joins TRBV20-1 and TRBJ2-1; TRBD2 matches at 10 bases. Trimming took 2 bases from V and 5 from J; bases not matched to a gene: 3. CDR1 is DFQATT, CDR2 SNEGSKA, per germline (reference sequence). CDR3 length: 14 amino acids. The DNA of the CDR3 is TGCAGTGCTAGACAAGCGGGGGGGAACAATGAGCAGTTCTTC. Residues: CSARQAGGNNEQFF.

This clonotype was counted ten times or more. The V call is TRBV7-9, the J call TRBJ2-7, with a tentative D call TRBD2 (5 bases). CDR1 and CDR2 from the germline V gene are SEHNR and FQNEAQ (reference sequence). Trimming shortened V by 5 bases and J by 6 bases, and 17 bases separated the two germline ends. This CDR3 spans 14 amino acids. The CDR3 nucleotides read TGTGCCAGCAGCCCCCCGTCGAGAGGGAGCGAGCAGTACTTC. Protein sequence: CASSPPSRGSEQYF.

The chain combines TRBV13 with TRBJ1-4; no clear D. From germline, CDR1 is PRHDT and CDR2 FYEKMQ (reference sequence). CDR3 length: 14 residues. Trimming took off 5 bases at V and 8 bases at J, with 15 bases between the two ends. CDR3 amino acids: CASSGNRRAEKLFF. The CDR3 DNA follows: TGTGCCAGCAGCGGCAACCGCCGGGCAGAAAAACTGTTTTTT.

This clonotype was seen more than once but under ten times. The gene calls are TRBV29-1 and TRBJ2-1, with 7 bases fitting TRBD1. V dropped 4 bases and J dropped 8; count of bases not matched to a gene: 8. Germline V CDR1 and CDR2: SQVTM, ANQGSEA. This CDR3 is 13 amino acids long. The CDR3 spells CSVGRGNLDEQFF. The CDR3 nucleotides are TGCAGCGTTGGCAGGGGGAACTTGGATGAGCAGTTCTTC.

This clonotype was counted ten times or more. This chain uses TRBV7-3 with TRBJ2-1; TRBD2 matches 7 bases. The ends lost 1 base at V and 9 bases at J; junction bases unmatched: 9. This CDR3 is built from 15 residues. Germline CDR1 is SGHTA and CDR2 is FQGTGA. The CDR3 bases are TGTGCCAGCAGCTTAAGTTCTAGCGGTTACCTTGAGCAGTTCTTC. Protein product: CASSLSSSGYLEQFF.

This clonotype occurred many times. The chain couples TRBV6-5 to TRBJ2-7; 11 nucleotides agree with TRBD1. The V and J ends lost 2 bases and 2 bases, in that order; junction bases with no gene match: 2. CDR1 is MNHEY, CDR2 SVGAGI, per germline. This CDR3 region has 15 residues. CDR3 DNA: TGTGCCAGCAGTTACGGGGGACAGGGGGCCTACGAGCAGTACTTC. Its translation: CASSYGGQGAYEQYF.

V is TRBV2 and J is TRBJ1-2, with D unresolved. Germline V gene lookup returns CDR1 SNHLY and CDR2 FYNNEI. The V end was cut by 5 bases, the J end by 8 bases, with 21 bases between. The CDR3 runs 15 residues. The CDR3 loop is CASSSLSRGHPGYTF. As DNA, the CDR3 is TGTGCCAGCAGTTCTCTCTCTCGGGGTCACCCGGGCTACACCTTC.

The V call is TRBV19, the J call TRBJ2-3; D is unresolved. The ends were cut back, 6 bases at V and 7 bases at J, with 11 bases in the middle. The CDR3 is made up of 12 amino acids. The germline V gene encodes CDR1 LNHDA and CDR2 SQIVND (reference sequence). The CDR3 sequence: CASSTGGNTQYF. CDR3 sequence (DNA): TGTGCCAGTAGCACCGGCGGAAATACGCAGTATTTT. The full variable domain, in which reference TRBV19 and TRBJ2-3 provide the parts outside the CDR3, is DGGITQSPKYLFRKEGQNVTLSCEQNLNHDAMYWYRQDPGQGLRLIYYSQIVNDFQKGDIAEGYSVSREKKESFPLTVTSAQKNPTAFYLCASSTGGNTQYFGPGTRLTVL.

This clonotype was seen only a few times. This sequence joins TRBV27 and TRBJ2-7, with 10 bases aligning to TRBD1. The CDR3 is 15 residues long. In germline, CDR1 is MNHEY, CDR2 SMNVEV (reference sequence). Trimming removed 8 bases from V and 5 bases from J; junction bases left unmatched: 12. CDR3 DNA: TGTGCCAGCCGAGACCTTGACAGGGGGCTGAACGAGCAGTACTTC. It encodes CASRDLDRGLNEQYF.